A selection of T cell receptor beta chains follows, all from one sample in a study of identical twins. MiXCR, applied by TCRdb to the 5' RACE reads, yields one record per CDR3 protein. The sample includes 1.5 million to 2 million distinct CDR3 sequences, 25% to 35% of them seen just once. Input material: cord blood. The source of these receptors is a newborn girl in good health. The CDR3 runs from the conserved cysteine through the conserved F or W. D genes are given only for firm matches. The size of a clone is reported for some rows only, either as once, few or many, or as a class for expanded clones.

CDR3aa: CASSPTSGRPHVNEQFF
CDR3nt: TGTGCCAGCAGTCCGACTAGCGGGAGGCCCCATGTCAATGAGCAGTTCTTC
len: 17
d_gene: TRBD2
abundance: few
j_gene: TRBJ2-1
v_gene: TRBV28

CDR3aa: CASSGGSAQYF
CDR3nt: TGTGCCAGCAGTGGGGGTAGTGCGCAGTATTTT
len: 11
d_gene: -
abundance: -
j_gene: TRBJ2-3
v_gene: TRBV2

CDR3aa: CASSLLRPGLAGETQYF
CDR3nt: TGCGCCAGCAGCTTGTTGCGCCCGGGACTAGCGGGAGAGACCCAGTACTTC
len: 17
d_gene: TRBD2
abundance: -
j_gene: TRBJ2-5
v_gene: TRBV5-1

CDR3aa: CASSVLAAYEQYF
CDR3nt: TGTGCCAGCAGTGTTCTAGCGGCCTACGAGCAGTACTTC
len: 13
d_gene: TRBD2
abundance: many
j_gene: TRBJ2-7
v_gene: TRBV2

CDR3aa: CASSLWAGSSTDTQYF
CDR3nt: TGCGCCAGCAGCTTATGGGCGGGGAGTAGCACAGATACGCAGTATTTT
len: 16
d_gene: -
abundance: few
j_gene: TRBJ2-3
v_gene: TRBV5-1

CDR3aa: CASRRTEGTDTQYF
CDR3nt: TGCGCCAGCAGACGAACGGAAGGCACAGATACGCAGTATTTT
len: 14
d_gene: -
abundance: -
j_gene: TRBJ2-3
v_gene: TRBV5-1

CDR3aa: CASNKAGGDEQFF
CDR3nt: TGTGCCAGCAACAAGGCCGGGGGGGATGAGCAGTTCTTC
len: 13
d_gene: TRBD2
abundance: -
j_gene: TRBJ2-1
v_gene: TRBV27

CDR3aa: CAISNRENTGELFF
CDR3nt: TGTGCCATCAGTAACAGGGAAAACACCGGGGAGCTGTTTTTT
len: 14
d_gene: -
abundance: -
j_gene: TRBJ2-2
v_gene: TRBV10-3

CDR3aa: CASSPRRGLFYEQYF
CDR3nt: TGTGCCAGCAGCCCCCGCAGGGGCCTTTTCTACGAGCAGTACTTC
len: 15
d_gene: -
abundance: -
j_gene: TRBJ2-7
v_gene: TRBV3-1

CDR3aa: CASSSFFYRAWEAFF
CDR3nt: TGTGCCAGCAGTTCCTTTTTTTATAGGGCTTGGGAAGCTTTCTTT
len: 15
d_gene: -
abundance: -
j_gene: TRBJ1-1
v_gene: TRBV27